The rows below give T cell receptor beta chains drawn from one sample of a study of cytomegalovirus exposure and HLA in healthy donors. The protocol was immunoSEQ multiplex PCR, while the TCRdb copy is restricted to in-frame clones and leaves out a portion. This table has about 120,000 clones, over 50% appearing once. The specimen was PBMCs. The receptors were sampled from a woman aged 40 to 50 in good health and CMV-seropositive. The CDR3 runs from the conserved cysteine through the conserved F or W. A D gene is named only where the DNA matches it firmly. Clone size appears in some rows only: once, few, many, or a class for an expanded clone.

D gene: .; V gene: TRBV30; J gene: TRBJ1-2; clone size: .; CDR3 DNA: TGTGCCTGGAGTGTAATGGACAGCCTCTATGGCTACACCTTC; CDR3 protein: CAWSVMDSLYGYTF
D gene: TRBD1; V gene: TRBV28; J gene: TRBJ1-5; clone size: .; CDR3 DNA: TGTGCCAGCAGCTTGAGGGGGCGTTTAGGTAATCAGCCCCAGCATTTT; CDR3 protein: CASSLRGRLGNQPQHF
D gene: .; V gene: TRBV5-6; J gene: TRBJ1-6; clone size: .; CDR3 DNA: TGTGCCAGCAGCTTGGTGGGGGCAGATTCCATGGCCCTCCACTTT; CDR3 protein: CASSLVGADSMALHF
D gene: TRBD1; V gene: TRBV6-1; J gene: TRBJ2-7; clone size: once; CDR3 DNA: TGTGCCAGCAGGAGGGACAGCTCCTACGAGCAGTACTTC; CDR3 protein: CASRRDSSYEQYF
D gene: TRBD2; V gene: TRBV5-1; J gene: TRBJ2-3; clone size: once; CDR3 DNA: TGCGCCAGCAGCCTGGGACTAGCGGAACCTAGCACAGATACGCAGTATTTT; CDR3 protein: CASSLGLAEPSTDTQYF
D gene: TRBD2; V gene: TRBV9; J gene: TRBJ2-7; clone size: .; CDR3 DNA: TGTGCCAGCAGCGTACAAGAAGTTAGCGGGGGAACCTACGAGCAGTACTTC; CDR3 protein: CASSVQEVSGGTYEQYF
D gene: .; V gene: TRBV11-1; J gene: TRBJ1-2; clone size: .; CDR3 DNA: TGTGCCAGCAGCCGTACAGGGAACTATGGCTACACCTTC; CDR3 protein: CASSRTGNYGYTF
D gene: TRBD1; V gene: TRBV5-4; J gene: TRBJ1-2; clone size: .; CDR3 DNA: TGTGCCAGCAGCCCGGGACAGGGAGGAGGGCCTAACTATGGCTACACCTTC; CDR3 protein: CASSPGQGGGPNYGYTF
D gene: .; V gene: TRBV2; J gene: TRBJ1-1; clone size: .; CDR3 DNA: TGTGCCAGCAGTGAACAGGCTGGAGCTTTCTTT; CDR3 protein: CASSEQAGAFF
D gene: TRBD2; V gene: TRBV5-1; J gene: TRBJ2-1; clone size: .; CDR3 DNA: TGCGCCAGCAGCCTGCAAGCGGGGGGGCAATTTAATGAGCAGTTCTTC; CDR3 protein: CASSLQAGGQFNEQFF
D gene: TRBD2; V gene: TRBV5-1; J gene: TRBJ2-3; clone size: .; CDR3 DNA: TGCGCCAGCAGACCAACCCTAGCGGAGAGCACAGATACGCAGTATTTT; CDR3 protein: CASRPTLAESTDTQYF
D gene: .; V gene: TRBV30; J gene: TRBJ1-5; clone size: .; CDR3 DNA: TGTGCCTGGAGTGTACGGCCGGCTGGGGGGGCTGGTCAGCCCCAGCATTTT; CDR3 protein: CAWSVRPAGGAGQPQHF
D gene: TRBD2; V gene: TRBV7-2; J gene: TRBJ2-1; clone size: few; CDR3 DNA: TGTGCCAGCAGCTCGAGGGGGGCGGGGGGGTTCGAAGGTGAGCAGTTCTTC; CDR3 protein: CASSSRGAGGFEGEQFF
D gene: .; V gene: TRBV6-5; J gene: TRBJ2-5; clone size: .; CDR3 DNA: TGTGCCAGCAGTTACTCGGGGACATTAGAGACCCAGTACTTC; CDR3 protein: CASSYSGTLETQYF
D gene: TRBD1; V gene: TRBV27; J gene: TRBJ1-4; clone size: .; CDR3 DNA: TGTGCCAGCAGTCGTCTGCAGGGGGGAACTAATGAAAAACTGTTTTTT; CDR3 protein: CASSRLQGGTNEKLFF
D gene: .; V gene: TRBV27; J gene: TRBJ2-5; clone size: .; CDR3 DNA: TGTGCCAGCAGCTCAAGGCGGGACAGTTTTTTGCAAGAGACCCAGTACTTC; CDR3 protein: CASSSRRDSFLQETQYF
D gene: .; V gene: TRBV6-1; J gene: TRBJ1-5; clone size: .; CDR3 DNA: TGTGCCAGCAGTGGTCAGGGGCGGCTAAGGGGCAATCAGCCCCAGCATTTT; CDR3 protein: CASSGQGRLRGNQPQHF
D gene: .; V gene: TRBV5-5; J gene: TRBJ1-2; clone size: .; CDR3 DNA: TGTGCCAGCAGCTTGGAGTTTCGGGTAACCTATGGCTACACCTTC; CDR3 protein: CASSLEFRVTYGYTF
D gene: .; V gene: TRBV19; J gene: TRBJ2-1; clone size: .; CDR3 DNA: TGTGCCAGTAGTCCAAGAGGGACCACCGGAGGGCAGCGCTCCTACAATGAGCAGTTCTTC; CDR3 protein: CASSPRGTTGGQRSYNEQFF
D gene: .; V gene: TRBV21-1; J gene: TRBJ1-3; clone size: .; CDR3 DNA: TGTGCCAGCAGCAAAGGACAGGGGCTCCGTGGAAACACCATATATTTT; CDR3 protein: CASSKGQGLRGNTIYF
D gene: .; V gene: TRBV13; J gene: TRBJ1-3; clone size: .; CDR3 DNA: TGTGCCAGCAGCTTAGGCACAGCCAGGGACTCTGGAAACACCATATATTTT; CDR3 protein: CASSLGTARDSGNTIYF
D gene: .; V gene: TRBV9; J gene: TRBJ1-6; clone size: .; CDR3 DNA: TGTGCCAGCAGCGTAGCCGCGGGTAGCAATTCACCCCTCCACTTT; CDR3 protein: CASSVAAGSNSPLHF
D gene: TRBD1; V gene: TRBV7-2; J gene: TRBJ1-3; clone size: .; CDR3 DNA: TGTGCCAGCAGCTTATACAGGGGAGACACCATATATTTT; CDR3 protein: CASSLYRGDTIYF
D gene: .; V gene: TRBV12-2; J gene: TRBJ2-3; clone size: once; CDR3 DNA: TGTGCAAGTCGCAGCAGGGGGCGCACAGATACGCAGTATTTT; CDR3 protein: CASRSRGRTDTQYF
D gene: TRBD2; V gene: TRBV28; J gene: TRBJ2-7; clone size: .; CDR3 DNA: TGTGCCAGCAGACCATACTCTAGCGGACTAAGCTCCTACGAGCAGTACTTC; CDR3 protein: CASRPYSSGLSSYEQYF
D gene: .; V gene: TRBV29-1; J gene: TRBJ2-5; clone size: .; CDR3 DNA: TGCAGCGTTGAACGGGACCAAGAGACCCAGTACTTC; CDR3 protein: CSVERDQETQYF
D gene: .; V gene: TRBV2; J gene: TRBJ2-3; clone size: .; CDR3 DNA: TGTGCCAGCAGTGATTCCCCCGGTACGCAGTATTTT; CDR3 protein: CASSDSPGTQYF
D gene: TRBD1; V gene: TRBV27; J gene: TRBJ2-7; clone size: once; CDR3 DNA: TGTGCCAGCAGTCCCCGGGACAGCACCTACGAGCAGTACTTC; CDR3 protein: CASSPRDSTYEQYF
D gene: .; V gene: TRBV2; J gene: TRBJ2-4; clone size: .; CDR3 DNA: TGTGCCAGCTCGGTGAACAGCAAAAACATTCAGTACTTC; CDR3 protein: CASSVNSKNIQYF
D gene: .; V gene: TRBV15; J gene: TRBJ1-2; clone size: .; CDR3 DNA: TGTGCCACCAGCAGAGGGGCGGGGGGTGGCTACACCTTC; CDR3 protein: CATSRGAGGGYTF
D gene: .; V gene: TRBV27; J gene: TRBJ2-7; clone size: .; CDR3 DNA: TGTGCCAGCAGTCGTCTCAGTAGCGGCTACGAGCAGTACTTC; CDR3 protein: CASSRLSSGYEQYF
D gene: TRBD1; V gene: TRBV19; J gene: TRBJ1-4; clone size: .; CDR3 DNA: TGTGCCAGTCATAAGACAGGGATCGCTGAAAAACTGTTTTTT; CDR3 protein: CASHKTGIAEKLFF
D gene: .; V gene: TRBV2; J gene: TRBJ1-5; clone size: .; CDR3 DNA: TGTGCCAGCAAGGAAGGGACACGGAATCAGCCCCAGCATTTT; CDR3 protein: CASKEGTRNQPQHF
D gene: TRBD1; V gene: TRBV5-1; J gene: TRBJ1-2; clone size: .; CDR3 DNA: TGCGCCAGCAGCTTTAGACAGGGAGATGGCTACACCTTC; CDR3 protein: CASSFRQGDGYTF
D gene: TRBD2; V gene: TRBV25-1; J gene: TRBJ2-3; clone size: .; CDR3 DNA: TGTGCCAGCAGTGTAGCGGGAACCACAGATACGCAGTATTTT; CDR3 protein: CASSVAGTTDTQYF
D gene: TRBD1; V gene: TRBV6-5; J gene: TRBJ1-2; clone size: .; CDR3 DNA: TGTGCCAGCAGCCAGGACAGGGCTGGCTACACCTTC; CDR3 protein: CASSQDRAGYTF
D gene: TRBD1; V gene: TRBV2; J gene: TRBJ1-2; clone size: .; CDR3 DNA: TGTGCCAGCAGTGCCCAGGGGGCGGAGTATGGCTACACCTTC; CDR3 protein: CASSAQGAEYGYTF
D gene: .; V gene: TRBV5-1; J gene: TRBJ2-1; clone size: .; CDR3 DNA: TGCGCCAGCAGCTTGCGGGGGGCATCCTACAATGAGCAGTTCTTC; CDR3 protein: CASSLRGASYNEQFF
D gene: TRBD1; V gene: TRBV5-3; J gene: TRBJ1-4; clone size: few; CDR3 DNA: TGTGCCAGAAGCCTGGGACAGAGTTCCTTTTTT; CDR3 protein: CARSLGQSSFF
D gene: .; V gene: TRBV4-1; J gene: TRBJ2-3; clone size: .; CDR3 DNA: TGCGCCAGCAGCCAAGCCCCACTAGTCCCCACAGATACGCAGTATTTT; CDR3 protein: CASSQAPLVPTDTQYF
D gene: TRBD1; V gene: TRBV19; J gene: TRBJ1-5; clone size: .; CDR3 DNA: TGTGCCAGCACCGGGACAGGGGCCAACAATCAGCCCCAGCATTTT; CDR3 protein: CASTGTGANNQPQHF
D gene: TRBD2; V gene: TRBV5-1; J gene: TRBJ2-5; clone size: .; CDR3 DNA: TGCGCCAGCAGCAAGGGACTAGCGGGGGAGACCCAGTACTTC; CDR3 protein: CASSKGLAGETQYF
D gene: TRBD2; V gene: TRBV5-1; J gene: TRBJ2-1; clone size: .; CDR3 DNA: TGCGCCAGCAGCTTGGGGTCTGCGGGAGGGATAGATGAGCAGTTCTTC; CDR3 protein: CASSLGSAGGIDEQFF
D gene: .; V gene: TRBV2; J gene: TRBJ1-3; clone size: .; CDR3 DNA: TGTGCCACGCACGGAGGTCGCGGAAACACCATATATTTT; CDR3 protein: CATHGGRGNTIYF
D gene: TRBD2; V gene: TRBV5-1; J gene: TRBJ2-2; clone size: .; CDR3 DNA: TGCGCCAGCACAGAACTAGCGGGAGGGTCTACCGGGGAGCTGTTTTTT; CDR3 protein: CASTELAGGSTGELFF
D gene: .; V gene: TRBV5-1; J gene: TRBJ1-1; clone size: .; CDR3 DNA: TGCGCCAGCAGCGACGGCGACATGAACACTGAAGCTTTCTTT; CDR3 protein: CASSDGDMNTEAFF
D gene: TRBD2; V gene: TRBV29-1; J gene: TRBJ2-7; clone size: .; CDR3 DNA: TGCAGCGTCGGAGCGGGGCTGAGCTCCTACGAGCAGTACTTC; CDR3 protein: CSVGAGLSSYEQYF
D gene: .; V gene: TRBV5-4; J gene: TRBJ2-1; clone size: .; CDR3 DNA: TGTGCCAGCAGCTTAGGGGAAGCGAGCTCCTACAATGAGCAGTTCTTC; CDR3 protein: CASSLGEASSYNEQFF
D gene: TRBD1; V gene: TRBV7-6; J gene: TRBJ2-1; clone size: .; CDR3 DNA: TGTGCCAGCAGCTTAGCAGGACAGGGGGCGGGCAATGAGCAGTTCTTC; CDR3 protein: CASSLAGQGAGNEQFF
D gene: .; V gene: TRBV6-6; J gene: TRBJ2-7; clone size: .; CDR3 DNA: TGTGCCAGCAGTTACAAGGGGGACTCCTACGAGCAGTACTTC; CDR3 protein: CASSYKGDSYEQYF
D gene: TRBD1; V gene: TRBV2; J gene: TRBJ1-1; clone size: .; CDR3 DNA: TGTGCCATCCGGGACAGGGGGACCACTGAAGCTTTCTTT; CDR3 protein: CAIRDRGTTEAFF
D gene: .; V gene: TRBV7-3; J gene: TRBJ1-2; clone size: .; CDR3 DNA: TGTGCCAGCAGCCCCAGTGGTGCGGGCATTGGCTACACCTTC; CDR3 protein: CASSPSGAGIGYTF
D gene: .; V gene: TRBV9; J gene: TRBJ1-6; clone size: .; CDR3 DNA: TGTGCCAGCAGCGTAATGGGTGAGGGTTCACCCCTCCACTTT; CDR3 protein: CASSVMGEGSPLHF
D gene: TRBD2; V gene: TRBV18; J gene: TRBJ2-3; clone size: .; CDR3 DNA: TGTGCCAGCTCACCACCCCTAGCGGGCACAGATACGCAGTATTTT; CDR3 protein: CASSPPLAGTDTQYF
D gene: TRBD1; V gene: TRBV19; J gene: TRBJ1-5; clone size: .; CDR3 DNA: TGTGCCAGTGGGGACAGGGGGCTCAATCAGCCCCAGCATTTT; CDR3 protein: CASGDRGLNQPQHF
D gene: TRBD1; V gene: TRBV19; J gene: TRBJ2-7; clone size: .; CDR3 DNA: TGTGCCAGTAAACCGGGACAGGAGCCCTACGAGCAGTACTTC; CDR3 protein: CASKPGQEPYEQYF
D gene: TRBD1; V gene: TRBV7-6; J gene: TRBJ1-5; clone size: .; CDR3 DNA: TGTGCCAGCAGCTTAGAGACAGGGGGGGGTCAGCCCCAGCATTTT; CDR3 protein: CASSLETGGGQPQHF
D gene: TRBD1; V gene: TRBV5-1; J gene: TRBJ1-4; clone size: .; CDR3 DNA: TGCGCCAGCAGCTTAGGGACAGGGGATGAAAAACTGTTTTTT; CDR3 protein: CASSLGTGDEKLFF
D gene: .; V gene: TRBV15; J gene: TRBJ2-6; clone size: .; CDR3 DNA: TGTGCCACCAGCAGGGACACAGGGTCTGGGGCCAACGTCCTGACTTTC; CDR3 protein: CATSRDTGSGANVLTF